Listed here are 5 T cell receptor beta chains from one sample, sequenced in a study of blood T cell repertoires in COVID-19. The method was immunoSEQ multiplex PCR; TCRdb's version includes in-frame clones alone and lacks a portion of them. The sample includes 400,000 to 450,000 clones, 80% to 90% of them seen just once. The specimen sequenced was peripheral blood. The receptors stem from a man younger than 35 with COVID-19, enrolled during active disease.

The chain employs TRBV7-6 and TRBJ1-5; no clear D. Germline-derived CDR1 and CDR2 are SGHVS and FNYEAQ. V lost 2 bases and J lost 0, with 14 bases in between. The length of the CDR3 is 17 residues. The CDR3 loop is CASSLRPMGYSNQPQHF. Here the CDR3 DNA reads TGTGCCAGCAGCTTAAGGCCGATGGGCTATAGCAATCAGCCCCAGCATTTT.

V and J are TRBV11-3 and TRBJ2-2; 9 bases map to TRBD1. The CDR3 consists of 16 residues. Germline CDR1 and CDR2: SGHNT and YENEEA. The J segment lost 7 bases and the V segment lost 5 bases, leaving 11 bases of the junction unmatched. In nucleotides, the CDR3 is TGTGCCAGCAGCCCGCGATCACAGGGGGCGTTCGGGGAGCTGTTTTTT. It specifies CASSPRSQGAFGELFF.

In nucleotides, the CDR3 is TGTGCCAGCAGCTCGACACTAGGCCTGGGGAGAGATACGCAGTATTTT. It codes for CASSSTLGLGRDTQYF. The chain recombines TRBV11-2 with TRBJ2-3; the D gene is possibly TRBD2 (5 bases). Per the germline V gene, CDR1 is SGHAT and CDR2 is FQNNGV. Deletions cut 4 bases from V and 5 bases from J, with 19 bases between. This CDR3 has 16 amino acids.

The J gene is TRBJ2-3, the V gene TRBV5-5, with 11 positions matching TRBD1. J lost 6 bases, V lost 4 bases, and 7 bases had no gene match. The germline CDR1 and CDR2 sequences are SGHKS and YYEKEE (reference sequence). CDR3 length equals 15 residues. In DNA, the CDR3 is TGTGCCAGCAGCCGGGGGACAGGGGGACGGGATACGCAGTATTTT. Translated: CASSRGTGGRDTQYF.

The chain combines TRBV29-1 with TRBJ2-3, with 9 bases lining up with TRBD2. V gave up 5 bases and J gave up 2 bases; unmatched junction bases: 8. The CDR3 is 15 residues long. Per the germline V gene, CDR1 is SQVTM and CDR2 is ANQGSEA. Here the CDR3 reads CSVIERGALTDTQYF. The CDR3, as DNA: TGCAGCGTTATCGAGCGGGGGGCCCTCACAGATACGCAGTATTTT.